This TCR beta chain derives from a study of T cell repertoires in aging, cancer and after chemotherapy. Notes on the study in general: Compared with age-matched healthy donors, untreated hematological or solid cancer patients showed higher blood TCR clonality.

TCR beta rearrangements were amplified from peripheral blood genomic DNA. A mixed TRB-A/B primer pool amplified rearranged TRB by multiplex touch-down PCR. TCRdb re-derived calls from the multiplex PCR reads in MiXCR, one entry per CDR3 protein. The sample lists 4,000 to 5,000 distinct CDR3 sequences; around 28% were seen once. About this clonotype itself: Its antigen is currently unknown.

After removal of 3 bases from V and 5 bases from J, the junction contained 11 bases not matched to a gene. The CDR3 is made up of 16 amino acids. The rearrangement links TRBV12-3 or TRBV12-4 to TRBJ2-5, with TRBD2 matching 8 bases. What was sequenced was blood. The clonotype comes from a human donor with a blood cancer. For the CDR3, the DNA is TGTGCCAGCAGTTTGGGTAGCGGGGATTATCTGGAGACCCAGTACTTC. It specifies CASSLGSGDYLETQYF.